The 2 T cell receptor beta chains given below trace back to one sample, sequenced in a study of blood T cell repertoires in COVID-19. Produced via immunoSEQ multiplex PCR; TCRdb's table is partial and in-frame only. The sample gives roughly 250,000 clones, about 86% of which show up once; 2.5% to 3.5% is in the top ten. Sequencing was carried out using PBMCs or T cells enriched from blood (not recorded which). These receptors originate from a woman aged 35 to 49 with acute COVID-19.

This chain uses TRBV15 with TRBJ1-1; 8 nucleotides match TRBD1. With 5 bases clipped from V and 5 bases from J, the junction kept 4 bases outside the gene matches. The CDR3 is 13 residues long. CDR1 is LNHNV, CDR2 YYDKDF, per germline (reference sequence). CDR3 in amino acids: CATSQGAWTEAFF. Written as DNA, the CDR3 is TGTGCCACCAGCCAGGGGGCATGGACTGAAGCTTTCTTT.

V is TRBV9 and J is TRBJ1-3, with 10 bases aligning to TRBD1. Germline V lookup: CDR1 SGDLS, CDR2 YYNGEE. The CDR3 consists of 18 residues. With 3 bases clipped from V and 4 bases from J, the junction kept 13 bases outside the gene matches. The CDR3 loop is CASSAARTGTGDGNTIYF. The CDR3 DNA reads as TGTGCCAGCAGCGCCGCGCGTACCGGGACAGGGGACGGAAACACCATATATTTT.